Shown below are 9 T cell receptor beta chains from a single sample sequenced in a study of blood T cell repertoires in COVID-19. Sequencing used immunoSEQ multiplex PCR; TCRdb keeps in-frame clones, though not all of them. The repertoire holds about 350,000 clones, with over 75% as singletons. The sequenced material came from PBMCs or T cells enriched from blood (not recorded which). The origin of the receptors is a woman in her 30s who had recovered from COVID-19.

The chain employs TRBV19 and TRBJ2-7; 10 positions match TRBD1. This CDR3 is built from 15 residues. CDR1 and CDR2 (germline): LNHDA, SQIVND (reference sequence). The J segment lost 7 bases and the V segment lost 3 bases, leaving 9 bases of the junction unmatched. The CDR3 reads CASSIAGTGVVEQYF. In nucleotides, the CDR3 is TGTGCCAGTAGTATTGCCGGGACAGGGGTCGTGGAGCAGTACTTC. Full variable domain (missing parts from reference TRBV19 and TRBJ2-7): DGGITQSPKYLFRKEGQNVTLSCEQNLNHDAMYWYRQDPGQGLRLIYYSQIVNDFQKGDIAEGYSVSREKKESFPLTVTSAQKNPTAFYLCASSIAGTGVVEQYFGPGTRLTVT.

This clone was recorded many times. The CDR3: CASSEKFTSSGNSPLHF. The CDR3 nucleotides are TGTGCCAGCAGTGAAAAATTCACTAGTAGCGGCAATTCACCCCTCCACTTT. The rearrangement links TRBV6-1 to TRBJ1-6; D gene uncertain. This CDR3 contains 17 residues. V gave up 2 bases and J gave up 7 bases, with 18 bases separating them. CDR1 and CDR2 from the germline V gene are MNHNS and SASEGT.

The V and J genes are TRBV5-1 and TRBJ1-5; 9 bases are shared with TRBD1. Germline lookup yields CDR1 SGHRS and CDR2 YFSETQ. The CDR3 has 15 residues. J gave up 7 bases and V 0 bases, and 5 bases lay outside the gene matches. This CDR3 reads CASSLGGQGGQPQHF. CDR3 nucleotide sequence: TGCGCCAGCAGCTTGGGGGGACAGGGCGGACAGCCCCAGCATTTT.

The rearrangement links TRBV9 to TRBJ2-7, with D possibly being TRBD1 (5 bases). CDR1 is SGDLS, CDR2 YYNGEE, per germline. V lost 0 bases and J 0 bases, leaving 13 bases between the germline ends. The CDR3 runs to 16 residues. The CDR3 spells CASSVAPTGNSYEQYF. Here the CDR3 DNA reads TGTGCCAGCAGCGTAGCCCCTACAGGCAACTCCTACGAGCAGTACTTC.

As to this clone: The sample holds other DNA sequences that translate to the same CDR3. This CDR3 reads CASSLRDSSYNSPLHF. The CDR3 DNA reads TGTGCCAGCAGTTTAAGGGACAGCTCCTATAATTCACCCCTCCACTTT. The V call is TRBV28, the J call TRBJ1-6, with 7 bases identical to TRBD1. The CDR3 loop spans 16 amino acids. J was trimmed by 0 bases and V by 2 bases; bases with no gene match: 1. CDR1 is MDHEN, CDR2 SYDVKM, per germline. The whole variable domain, remainder taken from reference TRBV28 and TRBJ1-6, is DVKVTQSSRYLVKRTGEKVFLECVQDMDHENMFWYRQDPGLGLRLIYFSYDVKMKEKGDIPEGYSVSREKKERFSLILESASTNQTSMYLCASSLRDSSYNSPLHFGNGTRLTVT.

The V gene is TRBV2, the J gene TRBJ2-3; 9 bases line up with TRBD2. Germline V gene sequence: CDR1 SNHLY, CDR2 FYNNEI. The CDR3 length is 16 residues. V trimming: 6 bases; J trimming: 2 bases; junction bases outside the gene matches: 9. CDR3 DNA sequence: TGTGCCAGCAGCCTTCTGACTAGCGGTTCCACAGATACGCAGTATTTT. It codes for CASSLLTSGSTDTQYF.

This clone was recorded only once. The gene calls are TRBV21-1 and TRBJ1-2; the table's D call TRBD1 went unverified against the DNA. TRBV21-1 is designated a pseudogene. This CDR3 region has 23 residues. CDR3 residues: CASSKDALGRDSPIHSRGYGYTF. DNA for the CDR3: TGTGCCAGCAGCAAAGACGCTCTAGGCCGGGACAGCCCAATCCATTCTAGGGGCTATGGCTACACCTTC.

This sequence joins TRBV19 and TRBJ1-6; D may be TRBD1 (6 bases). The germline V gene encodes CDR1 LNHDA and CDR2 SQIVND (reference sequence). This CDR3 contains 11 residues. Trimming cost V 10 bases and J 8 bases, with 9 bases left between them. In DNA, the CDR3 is TGTGCCACAGGGGTGGATTCACCCCTCCACTTT. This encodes CATGVDSPLHF.

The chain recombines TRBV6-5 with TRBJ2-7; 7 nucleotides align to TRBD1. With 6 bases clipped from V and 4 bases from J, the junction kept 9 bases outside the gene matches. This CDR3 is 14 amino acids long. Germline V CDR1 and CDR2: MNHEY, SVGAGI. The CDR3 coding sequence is TGTGCCAGCAGCGAGGGGGCTGAAGGATACGAGCAGTACTTC. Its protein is CASSEGAEGYEQYF.